The present T cell receptor (beta chain) was sequenced within a study of identical twins' blood T cells. TCRdb reanalysed the 5' RACE reads using MiXCR and keeps one entry per CDR3 protein. The sample consists of fewer than 450,000 distinct CDR3 sequences, about 28% of them appearing once. The CDR3 runs to 13 residues. Looked up from germline, CDR1 is DFQATT and CDR2 is SNEGSKA (reference sequence). J was trimmed by 0 bases and V by 6 bases; bases with no gene match: 3. This clonotype was seen more than once but under ten times. The antigen remains unidentified. Regarding the study as a whole: Twins reportedly had markedly more similar V usage than unrelated donors, even among out-of-frame TCRbeta clonotypes.

The chain combines TRBV20-1 with TRBJ1-1; 8 bases fit TRBD1. Sequenced sample: PBMCs. The TCR comes from a woman aged 18-49 years in good health. CDR3 sequence reads: CSARDRLNTEAFF. CDR3 DNA sequence: TGCAGTGCCCGGGACAGGCTGAACACTGAAGCTTTCTTT.